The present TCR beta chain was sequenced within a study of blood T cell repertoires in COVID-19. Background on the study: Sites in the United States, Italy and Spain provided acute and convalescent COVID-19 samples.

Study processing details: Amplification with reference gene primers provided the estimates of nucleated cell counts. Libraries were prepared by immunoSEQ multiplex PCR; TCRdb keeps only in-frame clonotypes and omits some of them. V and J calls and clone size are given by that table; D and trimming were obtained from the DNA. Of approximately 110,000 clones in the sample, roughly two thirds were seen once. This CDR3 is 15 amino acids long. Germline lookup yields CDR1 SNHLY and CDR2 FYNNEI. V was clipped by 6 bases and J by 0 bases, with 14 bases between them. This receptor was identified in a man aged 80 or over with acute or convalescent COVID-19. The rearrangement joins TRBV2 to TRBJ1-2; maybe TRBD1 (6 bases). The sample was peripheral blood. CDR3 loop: CASRSGQSANYGYTF. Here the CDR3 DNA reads TGTGCCAGCAGGTCCGGACAGAGCGCTAACTATGGCTACACCTTC.